This passage covers 15 T cell receptor beta chains from one sample sequenced in a study of immune heterogeneity within non-small cell lung tumors. Bulk tumor genomic DNA, 450 to 600 ng per sample, was the template. Several spatially distant biopsies were obtained per primary tumor intraoperatively. Curative surgery was performed on patients who had untreated, newly diagnosed non-small cell lung cancer. Multiplex PCR employing 32 V and 13 J primers generated amplicons of the TCR beta CDR3. TCRdb processed the multiplex PCR reads anew with MiXCR; each CDR3 protein has one entry. The data hold about 22,000 distinct CDR3 sequences, with under 35% observed a single time. Sequenced: lung tumor tissue. These receptors were collected from a man between 35 and 55 years old with non-small cell lung cancer.

This clonotype is medium-sized in the sample. The rearrangement links TRBV10-2 to TRBJ1-2, with D maybe TRBD1 (6 bases). This CDR3 is 16 amino acids long. From germline, CDR1 is WSHSY and CDR2 SAAADI. V lost 3 bases, J lost 4 bases, and 18 bases lay in between. CDR3 sequence: CASSDAGRLGGYGYTF. The CDR3 bases are TGCGCCAGCAGTGACGCAGGGAGGTTAGGGGGCTATGGCTACACCTTC.

The chain links TRBV18 to TRBJ2-2; D unresolved. Trimming removed 3 bases at V and 1 base at J, with 9 bases between. Germline V gene lookup returns CDR1 KGHSH and CDR2 LQKENI. This CDR3 has 15 residues. CDR3: CASSPFKLNTGELFF. The DNA for the CDR3 is TGTGCCAGCTCACCGTTTAAGTTGAACACCGGGGAGCTGTTTTTT.

This clonotype was seen a handful of times. DNA of the CDR3: TGTGCCAGCTCGGCCCCCGGTAGCGGGGGGGAAGGGGCCCAGTACTTC. Its translation is CASSAPGSGGEGAQYF. The chain combines TRBV18 with TRBJ2-5; 11 positions match TRBD2. V gave up 6 bases and J gave up 9 bases; unmatched junction bases: 15. Germline V gives CDR1 KGHSH, CDR2 LQKENI. The CDR3 sequence is 16 residues long.

This clonotype was detected only a few times. The rearrangement joins TRBV13 to TRBJ2-7, with 8 bases lining up with TRBD2. J gave up 3 bases and V 2 bases, and 9 bases lay outside the gene matches. This CDR3 is 16 amino acids long. In germline, CDR1 is PRHDT, CDR2 FYEKMQ (reference sequence). The CDR3 protein is CASSLRVAGSVYEQYF. The CDR3 DNA is TGTGCCAGCAGCTTACGGGTAGCGGGATCGGTCTACGAGCAGTACTTC.

This clonotype has at least ten counts. CDR3 in amino acids: CASSLSLAAEQFF. As DNA, the CDR3 is TGTGCCAGCAGCTTATCTCTCGCGGCTGAGCAGTTCTTC. This chain connects TRBV11-2 to TRBJ2-1; D is unresolved. The CDR3 totals 13 residues. Germline lookup yields CDR1 SGHAT and CDR2 FQNNGV. Trimming took 2 bases from V and 9 from J, leaving 11 bases between them. Looking up the rest from reference TRBV11-2 and TRBJ2-1 gives the full variable domain: EAGVAQSPRYKIIEKRQSVAFWCNPISGHATLYWYQQILGQGPKLLIQFQNNGVVDDSQLPKDRFSAERLKGVDSTLKIQPAKLEDSAVYLCASSLSLAAEQFFGPGTRLTVL.

On this clonotype: This clone may be a read error of a much larger clone one base away. This chain uses TRBV2 with TRBJ2-7; D remains unclear. CDR3 length equals 13 residues. Germline V gene data show CDR1 as SNHLY and CDR2 as FYNNEI. Trimming took 11 bases from V and 3 from J, leaving 17 bases between them. The CDR3 spells CAGNTQKGYEQYF. As DNA, the CDR3 is TGTGCCGGCAATACCCAAAAAGGCTACGAGCAGTACTTC.

To note about this clonotype: One base away lies a much larger clone, so this may be a sequencing read error. The gene calls are TRBV6-2 or TRBV6-3 and TRBJ1-1; D not resolved. Germline-derived CDR1 and CDR2 are MNHEY and SVGEGT. CDR3 length: 15 amino acids. V lost 8 bases, J lost 0 bases, and 16 bases lay in between. CDR3 sequence reads: CASLRAQVMNTEAFF. The CDR3 bases are TGTGCCAGCCTTCGGGCCCAGGTTATGAACACTGAAGCTTTCTTT.

Ten or more counts support this clonotype. The J gene is TRBJ1-5, the V gene TRBV10-3, with D hard to call. V lost 2 bases, J lost 5 bases, and 7 bases lay in between. The length of the CDR3 is 13 residues. In germline, CDR1 is ENHRY, CDR2 SYGVKD. This chain's CDR3 is CAISERVDQPQHF. Written as DNA, the CDR3 is TGTGCCATCAGTGAGAGAGTGGATCAGCCCCAGCATTTT.

J is TRBJ1-2 and V is TRBV11-3; the D is unclear. In germline, CDR1 is SGHNT, CDR2 YENEEA. CDR3 size: 14 residues. V was trimmed by 2 bases and J by 4 bases, leaving 11 bases between them. CDR3 residues: CASSLNTLLYGYTF. The DNA of the CDR3 is TGTGCCAGCAGCTTAAATACCCTCCTCTATGGCTACACCTTC. Using reference TRBV11-3 and TRBJ1-2 for the parts outside the CDR3, the full variable domain is EAGVVQSPRYKIIEKKQPVAFWCNPISGHNTLYWYLQNLGQGPELLIRYENEEAVDDSQLPKDRFSAERLKGVDSTLKIQPAELGDSAVYLCASSLNTLLYGYTFGSGTRLTVV.

This clonotype was counted many times. This rearrangement joins TRBV6-1 to TRBJ1-5; tentative D call: TRBD1 (6 bases). The CDR3 covers 14 residues. V was shortened by 6 bases and J by 1 base, with 10 bases between the two germline ends. CDR1 is MNHNS and CDR2 is SASEGT in the germline V gene. CDR3 sequence reads: CASSRGRSNQPQHF. DNA for the CDR3: TGTGCCAGCAGCAGGGGTCGGAGCAATCAGCCCCAGCATTTT.

This clonotype was counted many times. V and J are TRBV6-5 and TRBJ2-7; D ambiguous. The germline V gene encodes CDR1 MNHEY and CDR2 SVGAGI. V gave up 0 bases and J gave up 7 bases, with 13 bases separating them. This CDR3 is built from 14 residues. The CDR3 bases are TGTGCCAGCAGTTACTCGGGCGGACCGCGGGAGCAGTACTTC. It specifies CASSYSGGPREQYF.

This clonotype was counted between two and nine times. This rearrangement joins TRBV9 to TRBJ2-3; TRBD2 matches 10 bases. Germline values: CDR1 SGDLS, CDR2 YYNGEE. The length of the CDR3 is 16 residues. The ends lost 0 bases at V and 3 bases at J; junction bases unmatched: 4. CDR3 sequence reads: CASSVGTSGWTDTQYF. In DNA, the CDR3 is TGTGCCAGCAGCGTAGGGACTAGCGGCTGGACAGATACGCAGTATTTT. Full variable domain (missing parts from reference TRBV9 and TRBJ2-3): DSGVTQTPKHLITATGQRVTLRCSPRSGDLSVYWYQQSLDQGLQFLIQYYNGEERAKGNILERFSAQQFPDLHSELNLSSLELGDSALYFCASSVGTSGWTDTQYFGPGTRLTVL.

This clonotype is labeled medium-sized. This chain uses TRBV5-1 with TRBJ2-7, with 12 bases fitting TRBD2. Looked up from germline, CDR1 is SGHRS and CDR2 is YFSETQ. Unmatched junction bases numbered 5, after V lost 4 bases and J lost 3 bases. This CDR3 has 15 residues. In nucleotides, the CDR3 is TGCGCCAGCAGCCCAACGACTAGCGGGAGCTACGAGCAGTACTTC. It translates to CASSPTTSGSYEQYF.

This clonotype was found once. The chain couples TRBV11-3 to TRBJ2-1, with D maybe TRBD2 (6 bases). The CDR3 loop spans 17 amino acids. The germline V gene encodes CDR1 SGHNT and CDR2 YENEEA. Trimming removed 4 bases from V and 2 bases from J, with 18 bases in between. The CDR3 loop reads CASSSASGVPTYNEQFF. The CDR3 coding sequence is TGTGCCAGCAGCTCCGCCTCGGGAGTGCCGACCTACAATGAGCAGTTCTTC.

The gene calls are TRBV4-3 and TRBJ1-1; D is uncertain. The CDR3 is made up of 14 amino acids. Trimming pared 1 base from V and 2 bases from J, leaving 8 bases between. Germline V CDR1 and CDR2: LGHNA, YSLEER. The CDR3 here is CASSQGTVNTEAFF. The CDR3 coding sequence is TGCGCCAGCAGCCAAGGGACCGTTAACACTGAAGCTTTCTTT.